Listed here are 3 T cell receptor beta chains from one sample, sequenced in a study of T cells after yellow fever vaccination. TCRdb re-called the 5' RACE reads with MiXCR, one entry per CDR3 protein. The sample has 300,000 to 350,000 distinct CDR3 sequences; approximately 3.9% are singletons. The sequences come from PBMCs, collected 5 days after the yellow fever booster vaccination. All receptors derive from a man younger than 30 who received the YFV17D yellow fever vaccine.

CDR3 amino acids: CATSDPKQGAYNEQFF. CDR3 coding DNA: TGTGCCACCAGTGATCCAAAACAGGGCGCCTACAATGAGCAGTTCTTC. This chain joins TRBV24-1 and TRBJ2-1, with TRBD1 as a possible D gene (6 bases). Germline V gene sequence: CDR1 KGHDR, CDR2 SFDVKD. The CDR3 loop spans 16 amino acids. The V end lost 3 bases, the J end lost 2 bases, and 13 bases lay between the germline ends.

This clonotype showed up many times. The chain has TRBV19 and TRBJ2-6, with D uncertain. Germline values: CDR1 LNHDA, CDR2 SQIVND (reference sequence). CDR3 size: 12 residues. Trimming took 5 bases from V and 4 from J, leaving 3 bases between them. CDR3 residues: CASSEGANVLTF. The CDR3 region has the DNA TGTGCCAGTAGTGAGGGGGCCAACGTCCTGACTTTC.

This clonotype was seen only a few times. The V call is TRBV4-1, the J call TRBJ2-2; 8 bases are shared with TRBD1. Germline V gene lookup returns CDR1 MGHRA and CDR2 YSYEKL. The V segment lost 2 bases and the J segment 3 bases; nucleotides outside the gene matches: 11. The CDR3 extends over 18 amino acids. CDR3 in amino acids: CASSQLPPAGGDTGELFF. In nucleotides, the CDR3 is TGCGCCAGCAGCCAACTTCCTCCGGCAGGGGGCGACACCGGGGAGCTGTTTTTT.